The 7 T cell receptor beta chains listed next were all sequenced from one sample in a study of cytomegalovirus exposure and HLA in healthy donors. Method: immunoSEQ multiplex PCR; TCRdb's copy keeps in-frame clones and lacks some. The data show some 130,000 clones, about 91% seen once. Material: PBMCs. The origin of the receptors is a woman in her late teens or twenties in good health and CMV-seronegative.

Details on this clone: This sample also contains other DNA sequences that code for the same CDR3. The rearrangement uses TRBV5-1 and TRBJ1-1; D is unclear. The CDR3 has 14 residues. The V end lost 0 bases, the J end lost 1 base, and 7 bases lay between the germline ends. The germline V gene encodes CDR1 SGHRS and CDR2 YFSETQ. This CDR3 is CASSLVAGNTEAFF. CDR3 sequence (DNA): TGCGCCAGCAGCTTGGTCGCGGGGAACACTGAAGCTTTCTTT.

The rearrangement links TRBV6-1 to TRBJ1-2, with D uncertain. V was cut by 10 bases and J by 7 bases, with 22 bases left in between. There are 14 residues in the CDR3. The V gene's germline CDR1 is MNHNS and CDR2 SASEGT. CDR3 nucleotides: TGTGCCACCAAAAAGACTCATGTCGGAGGTGGCTACACCTTC. Residues: CATKKTHVGGGYTF.

V and J are TRBV5-1 and TRBJ1-4, with 9 nucleotides matching TRBD1. The V gene's germline CDR1 is SGHRS and CDR2 YFSETQ. There are 15 residues in the CDR3. The V gene end was trimmed by 0 bases and the J gene end by 6 bases; junction bases not matched to a gene: 3. The CDR3 region has the DNA TGCGCCAGCAGCTTGGGGGACAGGGTTCATGAAAAACTGTTTTTT. This encodes CASSLGDRVHEKLFF.

The chain carries TRBV19 and TRBJ2-7; 7 nucleotides agree with TRBD1. J gave up 3 bases and V 2 bases, and 4 bases lay outside the gene matches. In germline, CDR1 is LNHDA, CDR2 SQIVND (reference sequence). CDR3 length: 14 amino acids. CDR3 protein: CASSIQGEFYEQYF. In DNA, the CDR3 is TGTGCCAGTAGTATACAGGGGGAGTTCTACGAGCAGTACTTC.

V and J are TRBV25-1 and TRBJ1-6; D remains ambiguous. V shed 4 bases and J shed 2 bases, with 3 bases lying between them. The V gene's germline CDR1 is MGHDK and CDR2 SYGVNS. The CDR3 loop spans 13 amino acids. This CDR3 reads CASSAAYNSPLHF. As DNA, the CDR3 is TGTGCCAGCAGTGCAGCCTATAATTCACCCCTCCACTTT.

This clone was picked up one time. The chain couples TRBV7-3 to TRBJ1-2; D may be TRBD1 (5 bases). The CDR3 totals 14 residues. Trimming pared 5 bases from V and 4 bases from J, leaving 14 bases between. Per the germline V gene, CDR1 is SGHTA and CDR2 is FQGTGA. The CDR3 loop is CASSPGRRSYGYTF. CDR3 coding DNA: TGTGCCAGCAGCCCAGGGAGGCGCTCCTATGGCTACACCTTC. The entire variable domain, with the rest obtained from reference TRBV7-3 and TRBJ1-2, is as follows: GAGVSQTPSNKVTEKGKYVELRCDPISGHTALYWYRQSLGQGPEFLIYFQGTGAADDSGLPNDRFFAVRPEGSVSTLKIQRTERGDSAVYLCASSPGRRSYGYTFGSGTRLTVV.

The chain carries TRBV6-5 and TRBJ2-5, with D tentatively TRBD2 (6 bases). CDR1 is MNHEY, CDR2 SVGAGI, per germline. The CDR3 runs to 15 residues. Trimming pared 0 bases from V and 4 bases from J, leaving 12 bases between. Here the CDR3 reads CASSYSNGGRETQYF. In DNA form, the CDR3 reads TGTGCCAGCAGTTACTCGAACGGGGGACGAGAGACCCAGTACTTC.